This TCR beta chain stems from a study of cytomegalovirus exposure and HLA in healthy donors. Points from the study as a whole: DRB1 had the most TCR associations and HLA-C the fewest, a later analysis found, with rates varying by HLA locus.

Researchers ran the PCR with 60 Vbeta and 13 Jbeta primers. Repertoires were generated with immunoSEQ multiplex PCR, while TCRdb's copy carries only in-frame clones and drops some. The table lists roughly 100,000 clones, 10% to 15% of them singletons. Turning to this clone: Its antigen is not identified.

Germline V gives CDR1 MNHEY, CDR2 SVGAGI. This CDR3 contains 13 residues. V was trimmed by 6 bases and J by 10 bases, leaving 19 bases between them. The rearrangement uses TRBV6-5 and TRBJ2-7; D possibly corresponds to TRBD2 (5 bases). The sequenced material came from PBMCs. The TCR originated in a man aged 35-49 years in good health and CMV-seropositive. The CDR3 sequence is CASSTVRGIEQYF. CDR3 DNA sequence: TGTGCCAGCAGCACGGTGAGAGGGATAGAACAGTACTTC.